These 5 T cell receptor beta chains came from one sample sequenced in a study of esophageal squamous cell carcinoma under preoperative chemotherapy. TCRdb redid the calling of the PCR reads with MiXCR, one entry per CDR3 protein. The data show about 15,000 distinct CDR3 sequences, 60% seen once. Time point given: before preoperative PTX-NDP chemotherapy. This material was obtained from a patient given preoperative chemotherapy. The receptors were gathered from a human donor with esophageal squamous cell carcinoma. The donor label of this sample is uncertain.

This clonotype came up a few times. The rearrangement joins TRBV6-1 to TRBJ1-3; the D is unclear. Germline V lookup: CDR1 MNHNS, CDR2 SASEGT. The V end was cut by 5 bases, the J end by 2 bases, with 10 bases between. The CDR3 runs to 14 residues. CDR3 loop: CASSKTFPGNTIYF. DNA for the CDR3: TGTGCCAGCAGTAAGACGTTCCCTGGAAACACCATATATTTT.

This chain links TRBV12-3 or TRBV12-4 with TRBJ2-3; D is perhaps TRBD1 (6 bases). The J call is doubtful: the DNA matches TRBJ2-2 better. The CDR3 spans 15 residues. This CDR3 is CASSFGARGTEALFF. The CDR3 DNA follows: TGTGCCAGCAGTTTCGGGGCCAGGGGCACAGAGGCGCTGTTTTTT.

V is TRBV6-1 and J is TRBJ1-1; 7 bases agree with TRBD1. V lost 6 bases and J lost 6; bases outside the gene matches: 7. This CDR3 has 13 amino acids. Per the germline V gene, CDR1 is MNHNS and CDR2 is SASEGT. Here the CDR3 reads CASSQGTASEAFF. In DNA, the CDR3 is TGTGCCAGCAGCCAAGGGACAGCCTCTGAAGCTTTCTTT.

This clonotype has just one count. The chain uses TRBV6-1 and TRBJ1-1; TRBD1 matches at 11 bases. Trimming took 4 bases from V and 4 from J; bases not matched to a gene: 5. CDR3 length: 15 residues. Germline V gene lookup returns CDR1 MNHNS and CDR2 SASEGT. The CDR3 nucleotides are TGTGCCAGCAGTGGGGGGACAGGGGGACTCACTGAAGCTTTCTTT. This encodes CASSGGTGGLTEAFF.

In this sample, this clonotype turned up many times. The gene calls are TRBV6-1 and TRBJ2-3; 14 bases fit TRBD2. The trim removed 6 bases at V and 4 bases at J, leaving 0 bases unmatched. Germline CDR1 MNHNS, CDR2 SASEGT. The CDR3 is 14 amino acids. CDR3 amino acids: CASRTSGGADTQYF. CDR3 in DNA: TGTGCCAGCAGGACTAGCGGGGGGGCAGATACGCAGTATTTT.